This TCR beta chain was captured in a study of vaccination and CD4 T cells after COVID-19 (dated 2022 in TCRdb). With respect to the entire study: Convalescent patients had a positive SARS-CoV-2 result on nasal swab PCR, and of these patients, 8 or 9 had mild disease and one had severe disease. The convalescent cohort included six males and four females, with two Hispanic individuals, seven Caucasians, two Asians and one multiracial person. Participants received two doses of either the Pfizer-BioNTech BNT162b2 vaccine (n=8) or the Moderna mRNA-1273 vaccine (n=2). Post-COVID blood samples from convalescent patients were collected a median of around 100 days after diagnosis, with a range of roughly 35 to 161 days. The time from the second vaccine dose to post-vaccine blood sampling had a median of roughly 70 days and ranged from about 14 to 250 days. In roughly 11 COVID-19 convalescent patients and 4 infection-naive healthy vaccine recipients, the spike-specific CD4+ TCR repertoire before mRNA vaccination was compared with the repertoire after mRNA vaccination. General findings and caveats noted by the study authors: Among the post-vaccine SARS-CoV-2-reactive clones in convalescent patients, a median 86.3% showed up only after vaccination, which suggests vaccine-specific priming. Although the median number of SARS-CoV-2-reactive clonotypes went up from around 19 after infection to about 38 after vaccination, the increase was not significant. Of the vaccine-specific clones found in convalescent patients, nearly all (304 of 307) were mono-reactive for SARS-CoV-2 spike instead of being cross-reactive with common cold coronaviruses. The study included relatively few convalescent patients and did not analyze early timepoints after natural infection.

The method was PCR. Instrument used: Illumina iSeq 100. Processing in the source paper ran as follows. Non-productive sequences were removed, and CDR3s not starting with C, not ending with F or W, or shorter than 7 amino acids were discarded. Using R version 3.6.1, CDR3 homology was evaluated through Levenshtein distances (stringdist) along with unrooted phylogenetic trees (ape). The public reads were run again by TCRdb, first through fastp at Q25 and then through MiXCR, and only productive beta chains were kept. CDR3 protein duplicates are merged, each entry listing the most common genes and DNA. The V and J calls here are based on TCRdb, not the publication. The sample records about 20,000 distinct CDR3 sequences, around 50% of which are singletons. In total, the top ten clones hold 1.1% of the sample. The convalescent patients' positive SARS-CoV-2 PCR tests were from March to December 2020, which was before the Alpha, Beta and Delta variants emerged in the United States. PBMCs were separated from whole blood using Ficoll-Paque Plus gradient centrifugation and then either used fresh or cryopreserved at -140C.

This clonotype has a handful of counts. The antigen it binds to is not known. No base qualities exist here, and no much larger clone lies one base off it. Cut back by 6 bases and 15 bases, the V and J ends lie 18 bases apart. CDR3 length: 12 amino acids, cysteine to phenylalanine. CDR3 DNA only is kept here, 36 bases in frame from base 1. CDR1 and CDR2 were assigned from the germline V gene as SNHLY and FYNNEI. The specimen comprised CD4+ T cells from blood, sampled before SARS-CoV-2 vaccination. In this chain, TRBV2 is recombined with TRBJ2-1, with the identity of the D gene unclear. The source is a human donor who had recovered from COVID-19. CDR3 loop: CASRPLVGFLFF. The DNA is TGTGCCAGCAGGCCCCTTGTCGGGTTCCTGTTCTTC.